This T cell receptor (beta chain) was sequenced during a study of CD8 T cells in ankylosing spondylitis (dated by TCRdb to between 2016 and 2019). With respect to the entire study: T cell receptor beta repertoires were profiled in healthy donors and ankylosing spondylitis patients so that disease-linked TCR variants could be found. The full study cohort comprised around 25 ankylosing spondylitis patients and about a hundred healthy donors. Peripheral blood samples were taken, and synovial fluid was additionally collected from ankylosing spondylitis patients. Broader findings and caveats from the paper: According to the report, matched synovial fluid samples from ankylosing spondylitis patients were significantly enriched for the disease-linked clones. A TCR beta motif made up of eight highly homologous amino acid variants appeared to be characteristic of blood from ankylosing spondylitis patients. The disease-linked clones had a CD8+ phenotype and were found at relatively low frequencies in peripheral blood. Some motif variants had previously been reported in the synovial fluid and blood of reactive arthritis patients, which suggests shared mechanisms of disease initiation.

The germline V end is reduced by 1 base and the J end by 5 bases; junction bases left unmatched: 2. The germline V gene sets CDR1 to SGHDT and CDR2 to YYEEEE. From cysteine to phenylalanine, the CDR3 is 15 amino acids long. This entry keeps only the CDR3 DNA: 45 bases, framed from base 1. This clonotype was detected a few times. Its antigen is still unknown. The input lacks base qualities; no much larger clone sits a single base away. Synovial fluid samples and blood samples obtained from the same ankylosing spondylitis patients were matched. This sample was sequenced with an Illumina HiSeq 2500. TCR beta libraries were prepared by quantitative 5'-RACE with molecular barcodes. For the original study's pipeline: A new computational method based on a probabilistic model of VDJ rearrangement was used to identify disease-linked TCR variants. TCRdb applied fastp at Q25 and MiXCR to the public reads, then kept only in-frame beta chains. All rows with the same CDR3 protein become a single entry with the most common DNA and genes. It is TCRdb's table, rather than the study itself, that gives the V and J calls and clone size. The sample table contains fewer than 130,000 distinct CDR3 sequences; only one count was recorded for 24% of them. The ten biggest clones cover approximately 13% of the sample.

The sample consisted of synovial fluid, either unsorted or a sorted T cell fraction (not recorded which). The chain is made from TRBV5-6 and TRBJ2-1; 11 bases in the middle match TRBD1. The origin of this receptor is a male donor with ankylosing spondylitis. For the CDR3, the sequence is CASSLRGQGDNEQFF. The DNA sequence is TGTGCCAGCAGCTTGAGGGGACAGGGGGACAATGAGCAGTTCTTC.